These 32 T cell receptor beta chains share one sample of origin, sequenced in a study of blood T cells in healthy people across ages. A second PCR, run for roughly 7 to 12 cycles, used a sample-barcoded 5' primer plus a J-beta primer mix. In TCRdb, the 5' RACE reads were re-called with MiXCR into one record per CDR3 protein. The sample has around 1.1 million distinct CDR3 sequences, about two fifths seen once; the top ten hold less than 15%. Sequencing input: blood. Every receptor here comes from a young man in good health.

The chain employs TRBV5-1 and TRBJ2-3; a weak D match, TRBD1 (6 bases). Germline CDR1 SGHRS, CDR2 YFSETQ. The CDR3 loop spans 17 amino acids. Between the trimmed V and J ends, which lost 3 bases and 8 bases, there was a span of 25 bases. This chain's CDR3 is CASSSIAGVGGRSTQYF. The CDR3 DNA is TGCGCCAGCAGCTCGATTGCAGGGGTTGGAGGCAGGAGTACGCAGTATTTT.

This clonotype appeared a few times. This sequence joins TRBV6-5 and TRBJ2-3, with 7 nucleotides matching TRBD2. The germline V gene has CDR1 MNHEY and CDR2 SVGAGI. The CDR3 extends over 16 amino acids. V lost 8 bases, J lost 6 bases, and 17 bases stayed unmatched. The CDR3 bases are TGTGCCAGCCAAGGAAGTTTGGGGGGGAATTTTGATACGCAGTATTTT. Translating it yields CASQGSLGGNFDTQYF.

This rearrangement joins TRBV9 to TRBJ2-1, with 10 bases lining up with TRBD1. The germline CDR1 and CDR2 sequences are SGDLS and YYNGEE. Trimming took 3 bases from V and 8 from J; bases not matched to a gene: 11. This CDR3 is 16 amino acids long. The DNA of the CDR3 is TGTGCCAGCAGCGCGCCCGGGACAGGGGTTCGGGATGAGCAGTTCTTC. Encoded protein: CASSAPGTGVRDEQFF.

V usage is TRBV13 and J usage is TRBJ2-7, with 9 bases identical to TRBD1. The trim removed 5 bases at V and 2 bases at J, leaving 4 bases unmatched. The CDR3 extends over 14 amino acids. The germline gives CDR1 PRHDT, CDR2 FYEKMQ (reference sequence). CDR3 amino acids: CASSRTGETYEQYF. The DNA of the CDR3 is TGTGCCAGCAGCCGGACAGGGGAGACCTACGAGCAGTACTTC.

The chain couples TRBV6-5 to TRBJ2-3, with D maybe TRBD1 (5 bases). CDR1 is MNHEY, CDR2 SVGAGI, per germline. Trimming took 2 bases from V and 4 from J, leaving 10 bases between them. CDR3 size: 14 residues. The CDR3 sequence: CASSYAGLADTQYF. The DNA for the CDR3 is TGTGCCAGCAGTTACGCAGGGCTAGCAGATACGCAGTATTTT.

The J gene is TRBJ2-3, the V gene TRBV7-2, with TRBD2 matching 9 bases. Germline values: CDR1 SGHTA, CDR2 FQGNSA. The CDR3 is 16 residues long. V gave up 5 bases and J gave up 2 bases; unmatched junction bases: 8. CDR3 DNA: TGTGCCAGCAGCATGAGCGGGGGGCTTACCACAGATACGCAGTATTTT. This gives the protein CASSMSGGLTTDTQYF.

This clonotype came up a few times. The chain carries TRBV7-3 and TRBJ2-2; tentatively, D is TRBD2 (5 bases). Looked up from germline, CDR1 is SGHTA and CDR2 is FQGTGA. The CDR3 has 16 residues. V lost 5 bases, J lost 5 bases, and 18 bases lay in between. The CDR3 DNA sequence: TGTGCCAGCAGCCCCCTCTCTAGCCTTTTAACCGGGGAGCTGTTTTTT. Its protein is CASSPLSSLLTGELFF.

This clonotype turned up a few times. The chain carries TRBV12-5 and TRBJ1-5; D unclear. The CDR3 covers 13 residues. Germline values: CDR1 LGHNT, CDR2 FRNRAP. The germline V and J ends were trimmed by 1 base and 3 bases, with 4 bases remaining between them. CDR3 region: CASGLGANQPQHF. Written as DNA, the CDR3 is TGTGCTAGTGGTTTGGGAGCCAATCAGCCCCAGCATTTT. Full variable domain (rest looked up from reference TRBV12-5 and TRBJ1-5): DARVTQTPRHKVTEMGQEVTMRCQPILGHNTVFWYRQTMMQGLELLAYFRNRAPLDDSGMPKDRFSAEMPDATLATLKIQPSEPRDSAVYFCASGLGANQPQHFGDGTRLSIL.

This chain connects TRBV6-5 to TRBJ2-7; D not certain. Germline CDR1 reads MNHEY; CDR2 reads SVGAGI. The CDR3 is 16 residues long. The V end lost 2 bases, the J end lost 7 bases, and 21 bases lay between the germline ends. DNA of the CDR3: TGTGCCAGCAGTTACCGTGATCTGGGGTCCCCTAGAGAGCAGTACTTC. Translating gives CASSYRDLGSPREQYF.

The sample holds a few counts of this clonotype. V gene TRBV20-1 combines with J gene TRBJ2-1, with D tentatively TRBD2 (7 bases). This CDR3 is 12 amino acids long. In germline, CDR1 is DFQATT, CDR2 SNEGSKA (reference sequence). The ends were cut back, 7 bases at V and 8 bases at J, with 15 bases in the middle. The CDR3 reads CSVRGGWDEQFF. As DNA, the CDR3 is TGCAGTGTGAGGGGGGGGTGGGATGAGCAGTTCTTC.

The chain links TRBV12-3 or TRBV12-4 to TRBJ2-1; perhaps TRBD2 as D (5 bases). CDR3 length equals 13 residues. V lost 4 bases to trimming and J lost 8 bases, with 12 bases between them. The CDR3 DNA reads TGTGCCAGCAGTTGGAGGAGGATCGATGAGCAGTTCTTC. Translated, it gives CASSWRRIDEQFF.

V is TRBV9 and J is TRBJ2-7; unclear D gene. The CDR3 sequence is 13 residues long. V lost 7 bases and J lost 7, with 18 bases in between. Germline values: CDR1 SGDLS, CDR2 YYNGEE. The CDR3 DNA is TGTGCCAGCCAATCTCCTACCAACAATGAGCAGTACTTC. Residues: CASQSPTNNEQYF.

The gene calls are TRBV24-1 and TRBJ2-1; TRBD2 might be the D (5 bases). With 3 bases removed from V and 7 bases from J, the gap between germline ends came to 15 bases. Germline CDR1 KGHDR, CDR2 SFDVKD. CDR3 size: 15 residues. CDR3 nucleotides: TGTGCCACCAGTGATCCCTGTACGAGGGAGAATGAGCAGTTCTTC. Protein sequence: CATSDPCTRENEQFF.

The rearrangement links TRBV25-1 to TRBJ1-2; D call uncertain. This CDR3 spans 14 amino acids. Per the germline V gene, CDR1 is MGHDK and CDR2 is SYGVNS. The V end was cut by 5 bases, the J end by 8 bases, with 18 bases between. The CDR3 DNA sequence: TGTGCCAGCAGTCAGGCGGGGAAAAAAAGCGGCTACACCTTC. Its translation: CASSQAGKKSGYTF.

This clonotype was counted a few times. The V call is TRBV7-9, the J call TRBJ2-7; the D is unclear. Germline CDR1 is SEHNR and CDR2 is FQNEAQ (reference sequence). This CDR3 comprises 15 residues. Trimming pared 1 base from V and 2 bases from J, leaving 12 bases between. CDR3 protein: CASSLGLLATYEQYF. DNA for the CDR3: TGTGCCAGCAGCTTAGGGCTCCTGGCTACCTACGAGCAGTACTTC.

This clonotype was seen a handful of times. The CDR3 is CASSPGDIQYF. The DNA for the CDR3 is TGTGCCAGCTCACCGGGGGACATTCAGTACTTC. The V and J genes are TRBV18 and TRBJ2-4; D may match TRBD1 or TRBD2 (5 bases each). V lost 3 bases and J 8 bases, leaving 5 bases between the germline ends. This CDR3 comprises 11 residues. Looked up from germline, CDR1 is KGHSH and CDR2 is LQKENI. The variable domain in full, completed from reference TRBV18 and TRBJ2-4, reads NAGVMQNPRHLVRRRGQEARLRCSPMKGHSHVYWYRQLPEEGLKFMVYLQKENIIDESGMPKERFSAEFPKEGPSILRIQQVVRGDSAAYFCASSPGDIQYFGAGTRLSVL.

This sequence joins TRBV11-2 and TRBJ2-1; D possibly uses TRBD1 or TRBD2 (5 bases each). CDR1 and CDR2 (germline): SGHAT, FQNNGV. The CDR3 sequence is 13 residues long. Trimming shortened V by 5 bases and J by 14 bases, and 19 bases separated the two germline ends. CDR3 residues: CASSAIRDGSKFF. Here the CDR3 DNA reads TGTGCCAGCAGCGCGATTCGGGACGGTTCAAAGTTCTTC.

V and J are TRBV20-1 and TRBJ2-1; 13 nucleotides agree with TRBD2. This CDR3 region has 13 residues. V trimming: 6 bases; J trimming: 10 bases; junction bases outside the gene matches: 6. Germline V gene lookup returns CDR1 DFQATT and CDR2 SNEGSKA (reference sequence). CDR3 in DNA: TGCAGTGCCAGACTAGCGGGGGGCCCCGAGCAGTTCTTC. Amino acid sequence: CSARLAGGPEQFF.

This clonotype was counted only a few times. The chain uses TRBV21-1 and TRBJ1-2; the table's D call of TRBD1 was not tested on the DNA. TRBV21-1 is designated a pseudogene. This CDR3 is 15 amino acids long. CDR3 sequence: CASNAGGNKDYGYTF. CDR3 DNA: TGTGCCAGCAACGCCGGGGGTAATAAGGATTATGGCTACACCTTC.

This clonotype appeared a few times. The chain couples TRBV12-5 to TRBJ2-5; D ambiguous. The CDR3 totals 13 residues. Deletions cut 1 base from V and 11 bases from J, with 14 bases between. CDR1 is LGHNT and CDR2 is FRNRAP in the germline V gene. For the CDR3, the DNA is TGTGCTAGTGGTTTGGGCGAACGGAATGAGCAGTACTTC. Its protein is CASGLGERNEQYF.

This clonotype was counted between two and nine times. The genes are TRBV7-2 and TRBJ2-1; TRBD1 matches at 8 bases. Germline loops: CDR1 SGHTA, CDR2 FQGNSA. This CDR3 contains 17 residues. The V gene end was trimmed by 6 bases and the J gene end by 4 bases; junction bases not matched to a gene: 14. CDR3 residues: CASRIRRTRTGYNEQFF. DNA of the CDR3: TGTGCCAGCAGAATTCGACGAACACGGACAGGGTACAATGAGCAGTTCTTC.

About this clonotype itself: A much larger clone is a single base away; this may be a read error. This CDR3 reads CVSSPTSPNEQFF. CDR3 bases: TGTGTCAGCAGCCCGACTAGCCCAAATGAGCAGTTCTTC. The genes are TRBV12-3 or TRBV12-4 and TRBJ2-1, with TRBD2 matching 7 bases. CDR3 length: 13 residues.

The V call is TRBV4-3, the J call TRBJ2-1; 7 nucleotides align to TRBD1. The CDR3 extends over 14 amino acids. Germline trimming cut 3 bases from V and 7 bases from J; bases unmatched to any gene: 6. CDR1 LGHNA and CDR2 YSLEER come from the germline V gene. The CDR3, as DNA: TGCGCCAGCAGCCATACCGGACAGGTTAATGAGCAGTTCTTC. Its protein product is CASSHTGQVNEQFF.

This clonotype has just a few counts. V usage is TRBV12-3 or TRBV12-4 and J usage is TRBJ2-2, with unresolved D. The CDR3 runs 14 residues. V was cut by 1 base and J by 1 base, with 4 bases left in between. The chain's CDR3 is CASSLGENTGELFF. CDR3 sequence (DNA): TGTGCCAGCAGTTTAGGCGAGAACACCGGGGAGCTGTTTTTT.

This clonotype came up many times. This CDR3 is CASSSRLAGRSYNEQFF. The CDR3 region has the DNA TGTGCCAGCAGTTCCCGACTAGCGGGGCGCTCCTACAATGAGCAGTTCTTC. V and J are TRBV6-6 and TRBJ2-1; TRBD2 agrees at 11 bases. The CDR3 runs to 17 residues. The ends lost 4 bases at V and 0 bases at J; junction bases unmatched: 5. The germline CDR1 and CDR2 sequences are MNHNY and SVGAGI (reference sequence).

This clonotype was counted only a few times. The V and J genes are TRBV4-3 and TRBJ2-1, with 10 bases lining up with TRBD1. Per the germline V gene, CDR1 is LGHNA and CDR2 is YSLEER. CDR3 size: 16 residues. V dropped 0 bases and J dropped 8; count of bases not matched to a gene: 7. CDR3 sequence reads: CASSQDSRQGAYEQFF. In DNA, the CDR3 is TGCGCCAGCAGCCAAGATTCGCGACAGGGGGCATATGAGCAGTTCTTC.

The rearrangement links TRBV12-3 or TRBV12-4 to TRBJ2-3; the D gene is possibly TRBD2 (7 bases). The CDR3 is 16 amino acids. Trimming took 5 bases from V and 1 from J, leaving 16 bases between them. The CDR3 DNA reads TGTGCCAGCAGTCCGATAGGGGGGGCCGGCACAGATACGCAGTATTTT. Protein sequence: CASSPIGGAGTDTQYF.

As regards this clonotype: This may be a read error, as it is one base from a much larger clone. This chain links TRBV5-1 with TRBJ2-7; tentatively, D is TRBD1 (5 bases). CDR3 length: 15 amino acids. Germline V gene lookup returns CDR1 SGHRS and CDR2 YFSETQ. The ends were cut back, 4 bases at V and 0 bases at J, with 14 bases in the middle. In DNA form, the CDR3 reads TGCGCCAGCAGCCAAGGACAAATGAGCTCCTACGAGCAGTACTTC. Protein: CASSQGQMSSYEQYF.

The rearrangement joins TRBV29-1 to TRBJ2-7; 7 bases map to TRBD1. Germline trimming cut 6 bases from V and 7 bases from J; bases unmatched to any gene: 9. This CDR3 contains 12 residues. CDR1 SQVTM and CDR2 ANQGSEA come from the germline V gene. CDR3 loop: CSVGDRSDEQYF. The CDR3 DNA sequence: TGCAGCGTCGGGGACAGAAGCGATGAGCAGTACTTC.

The chain recombines TRBV5-5 with TRBJ2-6, with D possibly matching TRBD2 (5 bases). This CDR3 is 17 amino acids long. The V end lost 7 bases, the J end lost 0 bases, and 17 bases lay between the germline ends. Germline loops: CDR1 SGHKS, CDR2 YYEKEE (reference sequence). The CDR3 here is CASQEAPLTSGANVLTF. The CDR3 DNA follows: TGTGCCAGCCAGGAGGCCCCTTTAACCTCTGGGGCCAACGTCCTGACTTTC. The whole variable domain, filled in from reference TRBV5-5 and TRBJ2-6, reads DAGVTQSPTHLIKTRGQQVTLRCSPISGHKSVSWYQQVLGQGPQFIFQYYEKEERGRGNFPDRFSARQFPNYSSELNVNALLLGDSALYLCASQEAPLTSGANVLTFGAGSRLTVL.

In DNA form, the CDR3 reads TGTGCCAGCAGTGAAGTCGACAGAACTAATGAGCAGTTCTTC. Its translation is CASSEVDRTNEQFF. The chain joins TRBV2 to TRBJ2-1, with D possibly TRBD1 on 5 matching bases. The CDR3 sequence is 14 residues long. Trimming left V 1 base short and J 7 bases short, with 11 bases between. Germline lookup yields CDR1 SNHLY and CDR2 FYNNEI.

This rearrangement joins TRBV3-1 to TRBJ2-1; D is unresolved. With 0 bases removed from V and 4 bases from J, the gap between germline ends came to 13 bases. Germline-derived CDR1 and CDR2 are LGHDT and YNNKEL (reference sequence). The CDR3 has 16 residues. The CDR3 nucleotides read TGTGCCAGCAGCCAAGAGGGCTCACTGGTTTACAATGAGCAGTTCTTC. This translates into CASSQEGSLVYNEQFF.